These 17 T cell receptor beta chains were sequenced from one sample in a study of beta chain features in type 1 diabetes. Investigators reverse transcribed all isolated RNA, so they sequenced expressed TCRB transcripts. Profiled with immunoSEQ multiplex PCR; TCRdb holds only in-frame clones, not every one. Among tens of thousands of clones listed, under 35% were seen once. The sample consisted of stem cell memory CD4+ T cells from blood. These receptors all stem from a woman aged 18-29 years in good health.

The chain combines TRBV30 with TRBJ1-1; 9 nucleotides match TRBD1. Germline-derived CDR1 and CDR2 are GTSNPN and SVGIG (reference sequence). Germline trimming cut 4 bases from V and 2 bases from J; bases unmatched to any gene: 8. This CDR3 spans 15 amino acids. DNA of the CDR3: TGTGCCTGGACCAATCCGGGACAGGGAAACACTGAAGCTTTCTTT. This encodes CAWTNPGQGNTEAFF. Variable domain in full (rest from reference TRBV30 and TRBJ1-1): SQTIHQWPATLVQPVGSPLSLECTVEGTSNPNLYWYRQAAGRGLQLLFYSVGIGQISSEVPQNLSASRPQDRQFILSSKKLLLSDSGFYLCAWTNPGQGNTEAFFGQGTRLTVV.

V is TRBV5-1 and J is TRBJ1-4; 12 bases are shared with TRBD1. CDR3 length: 15 residues. Per the germline V gene, CDR1 is SGHRS and CDR2 is YFSETQ. Trimming cost V 4 bases and J 7 bases; bases outside gene matches: 5. The CDR3 spells CASSPRDRGLEKLFF. Written as DNA, the CDR3 is TGCGCCAGCAGCCCACGGGACAGGGGGCTTGAAAAACTGTTTTTT.

This chain uses TRBV5-1 with TRBJ2-3, with TRBD2 matching 8 bases. With V trimmed by 1 base and J by 2 bases, 9 bases remained unmatched. Germline CDR1 is SGHRS and CDR2 is YFSETQ. This CDR3 region has 17 residues. CDR3 protein: CASSLNLVAGITDTQYF. The CDR3 DNA reads as TGCGCCAGCAGCTTGAATCTTGTAGCGGGGATCACAGATACGCAGTATTTT.

The gene calls are TRBV7-9 and TRBJ1-4; D is possibly TRBD1 (5 bases). V lost 5 bases to trimming and J lost 3 bases, with 22 bases between them. The CDR3 is 18 amino acids. Germline V gene lookup returns CDR1 SEHNR and CDR2 FQNEAQ (reference sequence). The CDR3, as DNA: TGTGCCAGCAGCCCAACAGGCCCTTTGGCTGGGGCTAATGAAAAACTGTTTTTT. This sequence encodes CASSPTGPLAGANEKLFF.

This clone was found once. V is TRBV9 and J is TRBJ2-7, with D maybe TRBD2 (5 bases). The CDR3 is 14 amino acids. The V gene's germline CDR1 is SGDLS and CDR2 YYNGEE. The germline V and J ends were trimmed by 0 bases and 6 bases, with 13 bases remaining between them. The CDR3 is CASSVVPGSGEQYF. DNA for the CDR3: TGTGCCAGCAGCGTAGTCCCGGGATCCGGCGAGCAGTACTTC. Looking up the rest from reference TRBV9 and TRBJ2-7 gives the full variable domain: DSGVTQTPKHLITATGQRVTLRCSPRSGDLSVYWYQQSLDQGLQFLIQYYNGEERAKGNILERFSAQQFPDLHSELNLSSLELGDSALYFCASSVVPGSGEQYFGPGTRLTVT.

The genes are TRBV5-1 and TRBJ2-1; 8 bases map to TRBD2. J gave up 0 bases and V 4 bases, and 9 bases lay outside the gene matches. This CDR3 region has 17 residues. Germline loops: CDR1 SGHRS, CDR2 YFSETQ. CDR3 in amino acids: CASSRGASGPSYNEQFF. In DNA form, the CDR3 reads TGCGCCAGCAGCCGGGGGGCTAGCGGGCCCTCCTACAATGAGCAGTTCTTC.

As DNA, the CDR3 is TGTGCCAGTAGTGGACAGGCCCTGACCGGAACGCAGTATTTT. Its protein product is CASSGQALTGTQYF. The rearrangement joins TRBV19 to TRBJ2-3; 7 nucleotides line up with TRBD1. Germline lookup yields CDR1 LNHDA and CDR2 SQIVND (reference sequence). The CDR3 extends over 14 amino acids. Trimming cost V 5 bases and J 9 bases; bases outside gene matches: 11.

This sequence joins TRBV9 and TRBJ2-7, with 9 bases fitting TRBD1. CDR1 SGDLS and CDR2 YYNGEE come from the germline V gene. V gave up 0 bases and J gave up 3 bases; unmatched junction bases: 4. This CDR3 has 15 residues. CDR3 coding DNA: TGTGCCAGCAGCGTAGCACCGGACAGGGGCTACGAGCAGTACTTC. Amino acids: CASSVAPDRGYEQYF.

This sequence joins TRBV6-6 and TRBJ2-7; weak D call: TRBD2 (5 bases). Looked up from germline, CDR1 is MNHNY and CDR2 is SVGAGI (reference sequence). The V end was cut by 10 bases, the J end by 1 base, with 14 bases between. The CDR3 runs 13 residues. CDR3 coding DNA: TGTGCCATCAAGAGGGCAGTTTCCTACGAGCAGTACTTC. Its translation is CAIKRAVSYEQYF.

This chain uses TRBV9 with TRBJ2-1, with D maybe TRBD1 (5 bases). CDR1 and CDR2 (germline): SGDLS, YYNGEE. CDR3 length: 16 amino acids. Trimming took off 0 bases at V and 0 bases at J, with 10 bases between the two ends. CDR3 loop: CASSVEGRNSYNEQFF. The DNA for the CDR3 is TGTGCCAGCAGCGTAGAGGGGCGGAACTCCTACAATGAGCAGTTCTTC.

This clone was seen a few times. The chain is built from TRBV27 and TRBJ1-6, with TRBD1 matching over 9 bases. CDR3 length: 16 amino acids. CDR1 and CDR2 from the germline V gene are MNHEY and SMNVEV (reference sequence). Trimming removed 4 bases from V and 9 bases from J; junction bases left unmatched: 10. CDR3 in amino acids: CASSSRPGTGSSPLHF. Here the CDR3 DNA reads TGTGCCAGCAGTTCACGCCCCGGGACAGGGTCTTCACCCCTCCACTTT.

CDR3 sequence reads: CAWSPGQGREETQYF. The CDR3 DNA is TGTGCCTGGAGTCCGGGACAGGGAAGAGAAGAGACCCAGTACTTC. The genes are TRBV30 and TRBJ2-5, with 9 bases that match TRBD1. Looked up from germline, CDR1 is GTSNPN and CDR2 is SVGIG (reference sequence). CDR3 length: 15 residues. Losses at the gene ends were 2 bases for V and 3 bases for J; bases not matched to a gene: 7.

The V gene is TRBV7-3, the J gene TRBJ1-2, with a tentative D call TRBD1 (5 bases). CDR3 length equals 15 residues. CDR1 and CDR2 from the germline V gene are SGHTA and FQGTGA. Trimming removed 6 bases from V and 3 bases from J, with 17 bases in between. CDR3 sequence (DNA): TGTGCCAGCAGGGTTACAGGCCCGGCTCACTATGGCTACACCTTC. Protein: CASRVTGPAHYGYTF.

The chain couples TRBV7-2 to TRBJ1-1; perhaps TRBD1 as D (6 bases). V lost 3 bases and J lost 0, with 14 bases in between. The germline V gene encodes CDR1 SGHTA and CDR2 FQGNSA. This CDR3 contains 16 residues. CDR3 in amino acids: CASSFRGGGMNTEAFF. The CDR3 DNA follows: TGTGCCAGCAGCTTCAGAGGGGGAGGGATGAACACTGAAGCTTTCTTT.

This sequence joins TRBV7-2 and TRBJ2-7; D gene unclear. The CDR3 totals 14 residues. Germline V CDR1 and CDR2: SGHTA, FQGNSA. The V gene lost 4 bases and the J gene lost 3 bases, with 13 bases spanning the gap. CDR3 protein: CASSSSLESYEQYF. The CDR3 DNA reads TGTGCCAGCAGCTCCTCCTTAGAGAGCTACGAGCAGTACTTC.

This clone occurred a few times. The V gene is TRBV11-2, the J gene TRBJ2-2; TRBD2 matches at 10 bases. The J segment lost 5 bases and the V segment lost 4 bases, leaving 7 bases of the junction unmatched. The germline V gene has CDR1 SGHAT and CDR2 FQNNGV. CDR3 length: 16 residues. The CDR3 region is CASSSERGGRTGELFF. The CDR3 DNA reads TGTGCCAGCAGCTCGGAGCGGGGGGGACGGACCGGGGAGCTGTTTTTT.

The chain employs TRBV27 and TRBJ1-1, with 7 positions matching TRBD1. The CDR3 loop spans 15 amino acids. With 4 bases clipped from V and 1 base from J, the junction kept 6 bases outside the gene matches. Germline V gives CDR1 MNHEY, CDR2 SMNVEV (reference sequence). In DNA, the CDR3 is TGTGCCAGCAGTTCCGGGGACAGTAAGAACACTGAAGCTTTCTTT. Protein: CASSSGDSKNTEAFF.